The rows below give T cell receptor beta chains drawn from one sample of a study of CD8+ T cells in alopecia areata. Data came from immunoSEQ multiplex PCR; TCRdb stores just in-frame clones and leaves some out. The data hold about 150,000 clones, with around half observed a single time. Sequencing was performed on CD8+ T cells sorted from blood, taken at week 0. These receptors all come from a human donor with alopecia areata. The CDR3 runs from the conserved cysteine through the conserved F or W. Each record gives: V gene, J gene, CDR3 protein.

TRBV11-3	TRBJ2-1	CASLPGHTYNEQFF
TRBV30	TRBJ1-1	CAWSVGPRSITEAFF
TRBV5-1	TRBJ1-2	CASSLENYGYTF
TRBV7-9	TRBJ1-1	CASSLGQSNTEAFF
TRBV5-6	TRBJ1-1	CASSLGPNTEAFF
TRBV29-1	TRBJ2-1	CSGSRNEQFF
TRBV7-8	TRBJ2-1	CASSPLTGNNEQFF
TRBV19	TRBJ1-1	CASGENTEAFF
TRBV25-1	TRBJ1-2	CASSQDFYGYTF
TRBV6-5	TRBJ2-7	CASSYSPGGEQYF
TRBV29-1	TRBJ1-2	CSVEEEGVNYGYTF
TRBV9	TRBJ1-6	CASSVNSQNSPLHF
TRBV10-2	TRBJ1-1	CASSEFTGRNTEAFF
TRBV15	TRBJ2-1	CATSEHATLYNEQFF
TRBV29-1	TRBJ2-2	CSANRQENTGELFF
TRBV9	TRBJ2-2	CASSTGPGELFF
TRBV25-1	TRBJ2-5	CASSGTGIRETQYF
TRBV30	TRBJ1-2	CAWSTAGAEDTF
TRBV5-1	TRBJ1-2	CASSLPYGYTF
TRBV4-3	TRBJ2-5	CASSQDGQQGETQYF
TRBV2	TRBJ2-1	CASKTAGGNEQFF
TRBV19	TRBJ1-1	CASRQVNLNTEAFF
TRBV10-1	TRBJ1-6	CASSEFPGQGNSPLHF
TRBV6-6	TRBJ2-3	CASTGQPDTQYF
TRBV15	TRBJ1-1	CATSRDHGGRVDTEAFF
TRBV25-1	TRBJ2-7	CASSEVQGMIYEQYF
TRBV13	TRBJ1-5	CASSLGRGRGQPQHF